The 19 T cell receptor beta chains in this list originate from one sample, sequenced in a study of beta chain features in type 1 diabetes. No cognate antigen is known for these TCRs. Since all of the isolated RNA was reverse transcribed, expressed TCRB transcripts were what got sequenced. Clones were read by immunoSEQ multiplex PCR, and TCRdb kept only the in-frame ones, dropping some. The sample lists more than 550,000 clones, roughly an eighth occurring once. Whole-study results and caveats: Patients with Type 1 diabetes showed moderately but significantly shorter TCRB CDR3s in all four CD4+ subsets.

The sample comprised naive CD4+ T cells from blood. These receptors came from a man aged 18-30 years with type 1 diabetes.

V and J are TRBV9 and TRBJ2-6; D remains ambiguous. The germline gives CDR1 SGDLS, CDR2 YYNGEE. The CDR3 consists of 15 residues. Trimming stripped 0 bases from V and 0 bases from J, with 4 bases between. DNA for the CDR3: TGTGCCAGCAGCGTAGGCCTCTCTGGGGCCAACGTCCTGACTTTC. Translation: CASSVGLSGANVLTF. The full variable domain, rest sourced from reference TRBV9 and TRBJ2-6, is DSGVTQTPKHLITATGQRVTLRCSPRSGDLSVYWYQQSLDQGLQFLIQYYNGEERAKGNILERFSAQQFPDLHSELNLSSLELGDSALYFCASSVGLSGANVLTFGAGSRLTVL.

In this sample, this clone turned up a few times. The chain recombines TRBV6-1 with TRBJ2-1; 11 bases match TRBD2. The CDR3 contains 15 residues. Germline assignment: CDR1 MNHNS and CDR2 SASEGT. With V trimmed by 3 bases and J by 2 bases, 0 bases remained unmatched. In nucleotides, the CDR3 is TGTGCCAGCAGTGAGGGACTAGCGGCCTACAATGAGCAGTTCTTC. Translating it yields CASSEGLAAYNEQFF.

V gene TRBV28 combines with J gene TRBJ2-5; 10 bases fit TRBD1. V lost 3 bases and J lost 13; bases outside the gene matches: 11. The CDR3 length is 14 residues. Looked up from germline, CDR1 is MDHEN and CDR2 is SYDVKM. In DNA form, the CDR3 reads TGTGCCAGCAGTTTGGGGGACAGGGGAGCTGCCTTGTACTTC. Translating it yields CASSLGDRGAALYF.

This sequence joins TRBV27 and TRBJ2-6; no clear D gene. Germline V lookup: CDR1 MNHEY, CDR2 SMNVEV (reference sequence). This CDR3 has 15 residues. V gave up 5 bases and J gave up 1 base, with 9 bases separating them. CDR3 sequence: CASSPQNSGANVLTF. In DNA, the CDR3 is TGTGCCAGCAGTCCCCAGAATTCTGGGGCCAACGTCCTGACTTTC. Variable domain in full (rest from reference TRBV27 and TRBJ2-6): EAQVTQNPRYLITVTGKKLTVTCSQNMNHEYMSWYRQDPGLGLRQIYYSMNVEVTDKGDVPEGYKVSRKEKRNFPLILESPSPNQTSLYFCASSPQNSGANVLTFGAGSRLTVL.

This clone was found a few times. CDR3 amino acids: CASSPGGQGGNQPQHF. The CDR3 DNA reads as TGCGCCAGCAGCCCGGGAGGGCAGGGAGGCAATCAGCCCCAGCATTTT. This chain connects TRBV5-1 to TRBJ1-5; maybe TRBD1 (5 bases). Germline V CDR1 and CDR2: SGHRS, YFSETQ. This CDR3 contains 16 residues. V lost 4 bases and J 2 bases, leaving 16 bases between the germline ends.

The CDR3 DNA sequence: TGTGCCAGCAGTTCTAGCGGGGGCCAAGAGACCCAGTACTTC. Encoded protein: CASSSSGGQETQYF. The J gene is TRBJ2-5, the V gene TRBV28; 10 bases fit TRBD2. CDR1 and CDR2 (germline): MDHEN, SYDVKM. The CDR3 runs 14 residues. J lost 1 base, V lost 4 bases, and 0 bases had no gene match. Full variable domain (remainder filled in from reference TRBV28 and TRBJ2-5): DVKVTQSSRYLVKRTGEKVFLECVQDMDHENMFWYRQDPGLGLRLIYFSYDVKMKEKGDIPEGYSVSREKKERFSLILESASTNQTSMYLCASSSSGGQETQYFGPGTRLLVL.

This clone was observed a few times. This chain links TRBV19 with TRBJ1-3; no firm D call. This CDR3 is built from 14 residues. V lost 3 bases and J lost 0, with 6 bases in between. Germline CDR1 and CDR2: LNHDA and SQIVND (reference sequence). The CDR3 sequence: CASSIQSSGNTIYF. CDR3 bases: TGTGCCAGTAGTATCCAGAGCTCTGGAAACACCATATATTTT.

This clone was seen a handful of times. The chain carries TRBV2 and TRBJ1-5, with D perhaps matching TRBD1 (5 bases). The CDR3 sequence is 15 residues long. Trimming cost V 2 bases and J 3 bases, with 11 bases left between them. In germline, CDR1 is SNHLY, CDR2 FYNNEI. The CDR3 nucleotides are TGTGCCAGCAGTGAACAGGGTATCGACAATCAGCCCCAGCATTTT. As protein: CASSEQGIDNQPQHF. The full variable domain, rest sourced from reference TRBV2 and TRBJ1-5, is EPEVTQTPSHQVTQMGQEVILRCVPISNHLYFYWYRQILGQKVEFLVSFYNNEISEKSEIFDDQFSVERPDGSNFTLKIRSTKLEDSAMYFCASSEQGIDNQPQHFGDGTRLSIL.

This clone occurred a few times. The chain joins TRBV7-9 to TRBJ1-1; D might be TRBD1 (6 bases). This CDR3 has 13 residues. The V end lost 7 bases, the J end lost 1 base, and 10 bases lay between the germline ends. From germline, CDR1 is SEHNR and CDR2 FQNEAQ (reference sequence). CDR3 DNA sequence: TGTGCCAGCAATGGGGGGGCGAACACTGAAGCTTTCTTT. Amino acids: CASNGGANTEAFF.

This clone was detected only a few times. The chain carries TRBV21-1 and TRBJ2-1; TRBD1 is the table's D call, not checked against the DNA. TRBV21-1 is a listed pseudogene. The CDR3 sequence is 15 residues long. CDR3 sequence: CASSKRQGVDNEQFF. The CDR3 nucleotides read TGTGCCAGCAGCAAACGCCAGGGGGTGGACAATGAGCAGTTCTTC.

The chain couples TRBV30 to TRBJ1-5, with 12 bases matching TRBD1. This CDR3 has 17 residues. V dropped 1 base and J dropped 11; count of bases not matched to a gene: 15. Germline CDR1 is GTSNPN and CDR2 is SVGIG (reference sequence). This chain's CDR3 is CAWSGPGTGGPPWSQHF. The CDR3 DNA reads as TGTGCCTGGAGTGGTCCCGGGACAGGGGGCCCTCCTTGGTCCCAGCATTTT.

This clone was seen a few times. CDR3 nucleotides: TGTGCCTGGAGTCCGGGGGGTGAAGCTTTCTTT. This codes for CAWSPGGEAFF. V is TRBV30 and J is TRBJ1-1, with D possibly TRBD1 on 5 matching bases. Germline-derived CDR1 and CDR2 are GTSNPN and SVGIG (reference sequence). This CDR3 contains 11 residues. V dropped 2 bases and J dropped 7 bases, with 8 bases sitting between them.

A few counts support this clone. Other DNA sequences in this specimen translate into the identical CDR3. This chain joins TRBV15 and TRBJ2-1, with D tentatively TRBD1 (6 bases). This CDR3 has 15 residues. Germline V gene data show CDR1 as LNHNV and CDR2 as YYDKDF (reference sequence). V dropped 0 bases and J dropped 2 bases, with 8 bases sitting between them. The CDR3 nucleotides are TGTGCCACCAGCAGAGACAGGGGTACCTACAATGAGCAGTTCTTC. Translation: CATSRDRGTYNEQFF.

The chain joins TRBV30 to TRBJ1-1; no definite D call. Germline V gene lookup returns CDR1 GTSNPN and CDR2 SVGIG (reference sequence). V lost 3 bases and J 2 bases, leaving 19 bases between the germline ends. The length of the CDR3 is 16 residues. Here the CDR3 DNA reads TGTGCCTGGAGGAGTTACCGGCTAGCGTCAAACACTGAAGCTTTCTTT. Encoded protein: CAWRSYRLASNTEAFF. Complete variable domain (other parts from reference TRBV30 and TRBJ1-1): SQTIHQWPATLVQPVGSPLSLECTVEGTSNPNLYWYRQAAGRGLQLLFYSVGIGQISSEVPQNLSASRPQDRQFILSSKKLLLSDSGFYLCAWRSYRLASNTEAFFGQGTRLTVV.

The chain is built from TRBV28 and TRBJ2-7; D unclear. The CDR3 has 13 amino acids. Trimming removed 5 bases at V and 6 bases at J, with 14 bases between. Germline CDR1 reads MDHEN; CDR2 reads SYDVKM. CDR3 sequence: CASSALPVSEQYF. The CDR3 nucleotides are TGTGCCAGCAGTGCACTCCCCGTAAGCGAGCAGTACTTC.

This chain links TRBV28 with TRBJ2-1, with D possibly matching TRBD1 (5 bases). CDR3 length equals 13 residues. Germline CDR1 and CDR2: MDHEN and SYDVKM. V lost 8 bases and J lost 4, with 12 bases in between. CDR3 in amino acids: CASGAAGYNEQFF. CDR3 DNA: TGTGCCAGCGGGGCGGCCGGTTACAATGAGCAGTTCTTC.

V gene TRBV5-1 combines with J gene TRBJ1-1; D may be TRBD1 (6 bases). The CDR3 extends over 15 amino acids. Trimming shortened V by 2 bases and J by 2 bases, and 13 bases separated the two germline ends. CDR1 is SGHRS and CDR2 is YFSETQ in the germline V gene. The CDR3 loop is CASSLDPTGNTEAFF. CDR3 bases: TGCGCCAGCAGCTTAGACCCGACAGGCAACACTGAAGCTTTCTTT.

This clone was counted only a few times. This chain uses TRBV21-1 with TRBJ2-3; the table gives TRBD1 as D, unverified against the DNA. TRBV21-1 is an annotated pseudogene. The CDR3 consists of 16 residues. The CDR3 nucleotides are TGTGCCAGCAGCATTCAGACAGGGAAAAACACAGATACGCAGTATTTT. Protein sequence: CASSIQTGKNTDTQYF.

This chain connects TRBV4-1 to TRBJ1-5; 11 nucleotides line up with TRBD1. V was pared by 5 bases and J by 3 bases, with 3 bases of the junction left unmatched. The CDR3 runs to 15 residues. From germline, CDR1 is MGHRA and CDR2 YSYEKL. The CDR3 coding sequence is TGCGCCAGCAGCTGGGGACAGGGGGACAATCAGCCCCAGCATTTT. This sequence encodes CASSWGQGDNQPQHF.